The rows below give T cell receptor beta chains drawn from one sample of a study of cytomegalovirus exposure and HLA in healthy donors. Method: immunoSEQ multiplex PCR; TCRdb's copy keeps in-frame clones and lacks some. Among about 170,000 clones listed, around 68% were seen once. The sample taken for sequencing was PBMCs. The receptors were sampled from a man aged 35-49 years in good health and CMV-seronegative. Both conserved end residues are part of each CDR3. The order of the fields is J gene, clone size, V gene, D gene, CDR3 DNA, CDR3 protein. The D gene is left open where the match is weak. Clone size, where shown, is once, few, many, or a class for clones that have expanded.

TRBJ1-6,few,TRBV6-5,NA,TGTGCCAGCAGTTACAGGGGCTCCTATAATTCACCCCTCCACTTT,CASSYRGSYNSPLHF
TRBJ1-5,NA,TRBV28,TRBD1,TGTGCCAGCAGTTTATTAGGGGGCAATGGTCAGCCCCAGCATTTT,CASSLLGGNGQPQHF
TRBJ2-2,NA,TRBV28,TRBD1,TGTGCCAGCAGGGTACAGGGGGCGGTCGGGGAGCTGTTTTTT,CASRVQGAVGELFF
TRBJ1-1,NA,TRBV6-1,TRBD1,TGTGCCAGCAGAGGGGACAGGGGGCAGTACACTGAAGCTTTCTTT,CASRGDRGQYTEAFF
TRBJ1-2,NA,TRBV5-6,NA,TGTGCCAGCAGCTTGGGGCCAGAAAACTATGGCTACACCTTC,CASSLGPENYGYTF
TRBJ2-2,NA,TRBV5-4,NA,TGTGCCAGCAGCTTGGGGACTGTGAACACCGGGGAGCTGTTTTTT,CASSLGTVNTGELFF
TRBJ1-4,few,TRBV6-5,NA,TGTGCCACCCTGATTAGACTTAATGAAAAACTGTTTTTT,CATLIRLNEKLFF
TRBJ1-1,few,TRBV15,NA,TGTGCCACCAGCAGAGTGCCCGGCGGGGGGGGCACCCTAAACACTGAAGCTTTCTTT,CATSRVPGGGGTLNTEAFF
TRBJ2-1,NA,TRBV11-2,NA,TGTGCCAGCAGCTTAAAATCAGGGAATGAGCAGTTCTTC,CASSLKSGNEQFF
TRBJ1-2,NA,TRBV28,TRBD1,TGTGCCAGCAGTTTATCCGGGACAGGGGGCGTCTATGGCTACACCTTC,CASSLSGTGGVYGYTF
TRBJ2-1,few,TRBV5-5,NA,TGTGCCAGCAGCTTTGGCCATGAGCAGTTCTTC,CASSFGHEQFF
TRBJ1-1,NA,TRBV4-3,TRBD1,TGCGCCAGCAGCCACCACATGACAGGGGGAAACACTGAAGCTTTCTTT,CASSHHMTGGNTEAFF
TRBJ2-2,NA,TRBV18,NA,TGTGCCAGCTCCGGAGGAGCAAAGAACACCGGGGAGCTGTTTTTT,CASSGGAKNTGELFF
TRBJ2-7,once,TRBV29-1,NA,TGCAGCGTTCTTTTGCTAGCGAGCTCCTACGAGCAGTACTTC,CSVLLLASSYEQYF
TRBJ2-7,NA,TRBV21-1,NA,TGTGCCAGCAGCAAAGGATCATTTGGCATTTCCTACGAGCAGTACTTC,CASSKGSFGISYEQYF
TRBJ2-1,NA,TRBV4-2,TRBD2,TGTGCCAGCAGCCAAGACGGGACTAGCGGGATTGGTGATGAGCAGTTCTTC,CASSQDGTSGIGDEQFF
TRBJ2-1,few,TRBV7-9,NA,TGTGCCAGCAGCCTAAACCCTTCACGGGGGGCCGACGAGCAGTTCTTC,CASSLNPSRGADEQFF
TRBJ2-1,once,TRBV5-1,NA,TGCGCCAGCAGCGCCGACGCGACTTCCTACAATGAGCAGTTCTTC,CASSADATSYNEQFF
TRBJ1-1,once,TRBV7-9,TRBD1,TGTGCCAGCAGCCAAAGGACAGGGACCAACACTGAAGCTTTCTTT,CASSQRTGTNTEAFF
TRBJ2-1,NA,TRBV2,NA,TGTGCCAGCAGTGAAGAGATCGCGGGGGCCGGCAATGAGCAGTTCTTC,CASSEEIAGAGNEQFF
TRBJ1-1,NA,TRBV6-5,NA,TGTGCCAGCAGTTACTCGAGTCAGAACACTGAAGCTTTCTTT,CASSYSSQNTEAFF
TRBJ2-7,NA,TRBV7-2,TRBD2,TGTGCCAGCAGCTTAGGGATCGTAGCGGGAGACGAGCAGTACTTC,CASSLGIVAGDEQYF
TRBJ2-7,NA,TRBV5-1,NA,TGCGCCAGCAGCTCAACGGGGTTCCACGAGCAGTACTTC,CASSSTGFHEQYF
TRBJ2-5,NA,TRBV5-1,NA,TGCGCCAGCAGCGAACCTCAACAACAGACCCAGTACTTC,CASSEPQQQTQYF
TRBJ1-1,NA,TRBV7-9,TRBD1,TGTTCCAGCAGCTTACCCGGGGACAGGGCGACTGAAGCTTTCTTT,CSSSLPGDRATEAFF
TRBJ2-1,few,TRBV12-5,NA,TGTGCTAGTGGTTTGGATACAAGCAATGAGCAGTTCTTC,CASGLDTSNEQFF
TRBJ2-3,few,TRBV7-6,NA,TGTGCCAGCAGCTTACCCCAAGCACCGCAGTATTTT,CASSLPQAPQYF